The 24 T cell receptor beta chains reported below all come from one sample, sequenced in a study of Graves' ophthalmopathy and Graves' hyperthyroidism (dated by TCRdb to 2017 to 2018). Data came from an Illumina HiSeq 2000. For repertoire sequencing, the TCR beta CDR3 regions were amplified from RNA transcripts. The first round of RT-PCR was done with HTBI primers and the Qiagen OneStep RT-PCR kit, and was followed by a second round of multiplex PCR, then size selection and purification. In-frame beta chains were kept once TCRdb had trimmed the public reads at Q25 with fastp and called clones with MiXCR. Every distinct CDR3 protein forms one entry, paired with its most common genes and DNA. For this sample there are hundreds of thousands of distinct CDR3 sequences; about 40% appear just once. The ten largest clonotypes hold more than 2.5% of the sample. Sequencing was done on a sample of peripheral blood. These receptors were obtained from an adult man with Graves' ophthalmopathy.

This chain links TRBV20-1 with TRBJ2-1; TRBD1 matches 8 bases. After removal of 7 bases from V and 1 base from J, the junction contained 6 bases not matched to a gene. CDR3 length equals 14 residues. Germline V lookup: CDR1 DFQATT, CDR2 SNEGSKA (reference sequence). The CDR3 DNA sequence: TGCAGTGTTGCGCGACAGGGGTCCTACAATGAGCAGTTCTTC. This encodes CSVARQGSYNEQFF.

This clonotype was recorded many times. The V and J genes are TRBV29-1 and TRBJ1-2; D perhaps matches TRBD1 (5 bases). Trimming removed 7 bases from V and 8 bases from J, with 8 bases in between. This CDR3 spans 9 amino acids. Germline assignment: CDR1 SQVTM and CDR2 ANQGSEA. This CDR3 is CSDTGGYTF. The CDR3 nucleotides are TGCAGCGATACAGGCGGCTACACCTTC.

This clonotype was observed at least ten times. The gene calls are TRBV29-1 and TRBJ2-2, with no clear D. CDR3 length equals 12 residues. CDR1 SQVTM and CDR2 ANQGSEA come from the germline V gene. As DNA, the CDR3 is TGCACAGCCGCGTCGAACACCGGGGAGCTGTTTTTT. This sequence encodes CTAASNTGELFF.

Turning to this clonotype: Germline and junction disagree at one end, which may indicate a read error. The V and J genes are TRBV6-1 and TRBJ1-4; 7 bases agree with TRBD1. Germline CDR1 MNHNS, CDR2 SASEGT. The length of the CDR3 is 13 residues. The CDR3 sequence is CASSEGQVEKLFF. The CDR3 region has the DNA TGCGCCAGCAGTGAAGGACAGGTTGAAAAACTGTTTTTT.

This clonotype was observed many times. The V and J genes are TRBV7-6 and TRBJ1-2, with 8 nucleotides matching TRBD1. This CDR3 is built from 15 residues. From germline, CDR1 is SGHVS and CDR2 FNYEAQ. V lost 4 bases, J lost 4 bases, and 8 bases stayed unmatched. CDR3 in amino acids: CASSSGGQDLYGYTF. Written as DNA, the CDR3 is TGTGCCAGCAGCTCCGGGGGACAGGACCTCTATGGCTACACCTTC.

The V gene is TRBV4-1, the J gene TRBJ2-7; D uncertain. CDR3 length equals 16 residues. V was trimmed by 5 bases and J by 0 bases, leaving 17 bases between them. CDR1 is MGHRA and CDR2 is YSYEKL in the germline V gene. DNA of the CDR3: TGCGCCAGCAGCTCCTACGACCAACCGGGCTCCTACGAGCAGTACTTC. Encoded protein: CASSSYDQPGSYEQYF.

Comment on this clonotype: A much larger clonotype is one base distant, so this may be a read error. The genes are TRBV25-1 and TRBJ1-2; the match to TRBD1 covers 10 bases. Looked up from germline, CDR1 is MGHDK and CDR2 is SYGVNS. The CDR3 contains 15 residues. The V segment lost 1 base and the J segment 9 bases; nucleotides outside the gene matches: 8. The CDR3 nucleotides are TGTGCCAGCAGTGAATCGCGTTGGACAGGGGGAAGCTACACCTTC. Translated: CASSESRWTGGSYTF.

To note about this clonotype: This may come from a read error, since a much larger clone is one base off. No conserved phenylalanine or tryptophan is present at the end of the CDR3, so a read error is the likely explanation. This chain's CDR3 is CASSLGSSDTEAFL. DNA for the CDR3: TGTGCCAGCAGCTTAGGTTCTTCGGACACTGAAGCTTTCCTT. The chain is built from TRBV7-2 and TRBJ1-1; D gene unclear. V was pared by 1 base and J by 3 bases, with 9 bases between. Germline V CDR1 and CDR2: SGHTA, FQGNSA. The CDR3 is made up of 14 amino acids.

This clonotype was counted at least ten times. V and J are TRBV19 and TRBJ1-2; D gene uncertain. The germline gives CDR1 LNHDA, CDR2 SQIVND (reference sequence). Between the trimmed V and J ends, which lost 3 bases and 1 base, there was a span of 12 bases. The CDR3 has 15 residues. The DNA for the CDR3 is TGTGCCAGTAGTATCTCGATGTGGGATAACTATGGCTACACCTTC. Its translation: CASSISMWDNYGYTF.

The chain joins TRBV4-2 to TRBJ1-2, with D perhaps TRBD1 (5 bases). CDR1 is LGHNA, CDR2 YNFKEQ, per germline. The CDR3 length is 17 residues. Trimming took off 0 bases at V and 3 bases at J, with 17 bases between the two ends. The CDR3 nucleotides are TGTGCCAGCAGCCAAGATTCCGCGGCGGGACGGTACTATGGCTACACCTTC. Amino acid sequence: CASSQDSAAGRYYGYTF.

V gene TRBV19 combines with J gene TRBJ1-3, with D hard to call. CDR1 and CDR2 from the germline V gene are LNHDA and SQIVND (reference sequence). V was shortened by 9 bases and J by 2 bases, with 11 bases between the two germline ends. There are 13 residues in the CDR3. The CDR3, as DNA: TGTGCCAGCTGGAGCCTCCCTGGAAACACCATATATTTT. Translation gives CASWSLPGNTIYF.

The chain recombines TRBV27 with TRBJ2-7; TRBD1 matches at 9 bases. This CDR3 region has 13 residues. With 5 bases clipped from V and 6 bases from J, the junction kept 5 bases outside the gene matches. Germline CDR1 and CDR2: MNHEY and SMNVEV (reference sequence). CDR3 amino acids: CASSDGTGSEQYF. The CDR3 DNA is TGTGCCAGCAGTGACGGGACAGGGAGCGAGCAGTACTTC.

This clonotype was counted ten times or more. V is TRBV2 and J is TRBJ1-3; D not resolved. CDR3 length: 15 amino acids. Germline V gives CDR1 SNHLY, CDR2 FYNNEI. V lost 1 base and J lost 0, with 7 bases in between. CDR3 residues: CASSEDPYSGNTIYF. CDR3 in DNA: TGTGCCAGCAGTGAAGACCCCTACTCTGGAAACACCATATATTTT. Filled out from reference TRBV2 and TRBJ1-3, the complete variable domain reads EPEVTQTPSHQVTQMGQEVILRCVPISNHLYFYWYRQILGQKVEFLVSFYNNEISEKSEIFDDQFSVERPDGSNFTLKIRSTKLEDSAMYFCASSEDPYSGNTIYFGEGSWLTVV.

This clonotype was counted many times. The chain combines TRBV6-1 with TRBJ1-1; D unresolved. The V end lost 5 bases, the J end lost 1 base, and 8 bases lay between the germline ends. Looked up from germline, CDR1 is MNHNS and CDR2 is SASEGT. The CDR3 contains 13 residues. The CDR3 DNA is TGTGCCAGCAGTTATTTTGAGAACACTGAAGCTTTCTTT. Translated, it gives CASSYFENTEAFF.

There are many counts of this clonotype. The CDR3 bases are TGTGCCACCAGCAGAGAGGCAGGGGGCGCGTACGAGCAGTACTTC. Protein sequence: CATSREAGGAYEQYF. The V call is TRBV15, the J call TRBJ2-7; TRBD1 matches 8 bases. Germline V CDR1 and CDR2: LNHNV, YYDKDF (reference sequence). Trimming cost V 0 bases and J 4 bases; bases outside gene matches: 5. CDR3 length equals 15 residues.

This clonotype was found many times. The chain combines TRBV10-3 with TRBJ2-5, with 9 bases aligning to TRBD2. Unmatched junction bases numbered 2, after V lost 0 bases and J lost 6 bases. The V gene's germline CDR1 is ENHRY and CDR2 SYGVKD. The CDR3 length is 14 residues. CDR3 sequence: CAISESSGSKTQYF. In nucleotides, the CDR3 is TGTGCCATCAGTGAGTCTAGCGGGAGTAAGACCCAGTACTTC.

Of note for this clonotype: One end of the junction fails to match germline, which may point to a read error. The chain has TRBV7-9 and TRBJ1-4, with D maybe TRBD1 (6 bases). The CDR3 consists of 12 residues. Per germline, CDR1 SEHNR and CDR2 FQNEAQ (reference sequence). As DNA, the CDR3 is TGTGTCAGCAGCTTGGCGGCAGGGGAACTGTTTTTT. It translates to CVSSLAAGELFF.

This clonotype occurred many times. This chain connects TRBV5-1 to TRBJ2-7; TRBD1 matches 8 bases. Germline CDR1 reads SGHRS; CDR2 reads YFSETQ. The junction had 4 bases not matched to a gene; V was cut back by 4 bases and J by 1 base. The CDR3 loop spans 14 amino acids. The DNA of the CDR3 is TGCGCCAGCAGCCGGACAGGGAATTCCTACGAGCAGTACTTC. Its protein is CASSRTGNSYEQYF.

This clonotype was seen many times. The CDR3 DNA sequence: TGTGCCAGCACCAAGGGGATGAACACTGAAGCTTTCTTT. Translating gives CASTKGMNTEAFF. The V and J genes are TRBV2 and TRBJ1-1; D is possibly TRBD1 (5 bases). Trimming took off 7 bases at V and 0 bases at J, with 9 bases between the two ends. Per germline, CDR1 SNHLY and CDR2 FYNNEI. This CDR3 spans 13 amino acids.

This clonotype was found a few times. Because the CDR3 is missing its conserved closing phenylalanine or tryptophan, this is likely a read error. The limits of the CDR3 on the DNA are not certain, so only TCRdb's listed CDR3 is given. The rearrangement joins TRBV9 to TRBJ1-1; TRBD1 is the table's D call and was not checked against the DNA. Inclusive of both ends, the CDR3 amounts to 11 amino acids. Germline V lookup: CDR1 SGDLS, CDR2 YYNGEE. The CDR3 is CASSPRGALLY.

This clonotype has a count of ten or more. DNA for the CDR3: TGTGCCATCAGCCGGGACACCCTATCTGGGGCCAACGTCCTGACTTTC. It is translated as CAISRDTLSGANVLTF. The gene calls are TRBV10-3 and TRBJ2-6; TRBD1 might be the D (6 bases). The germline V gene has CDR1 ENHRY and CDR2 SYGVKD. The CDR3 consists of 16 residues. V lost 6 bases and J lost 1, with 13 bases in between.

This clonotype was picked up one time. The CDR3 DNA reads as TGTGCCAGCAATGGCGGGACCTGGACTGAAGCTTTCTTT. Translated: CASNGGTWTEAFF. The chain is built from TRBV9 and TRBJ1-1, with D possibly TRBD1 on 5 matching bases. This CDR3 is 13 amino acids long. Germline lookup yields CDR1 SGDLS and CDR2 YYNGEE. Between the trimmed V and J ends, which lost 6 bases and 5 bases, there was a span of 14 bases.

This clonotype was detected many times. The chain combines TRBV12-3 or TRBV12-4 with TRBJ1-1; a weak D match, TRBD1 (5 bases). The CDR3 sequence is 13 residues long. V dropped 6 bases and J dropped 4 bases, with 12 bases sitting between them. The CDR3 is CASRGRQSTEAFF. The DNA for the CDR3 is TGTGCCAGCAGAGGTAGACAGAGCACTGAAGCTTTCTTT.

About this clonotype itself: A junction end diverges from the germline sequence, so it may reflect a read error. Written as DNA, the CDR3 is TGTGCCAGCAGCTTAACGCCCAGGACTAGCGGGAACACCGGGGGGCTGTTTTTT. It codes for CASSLTPRTSGNTGGLFF. This chain uses TRBV7-3 with TRBJ2-2; 12 bases are shared with TRBD2. The V gene's germline CDR1 is SGHTA and CDR2 FQGTGA. The CDR3 length is 18 residues.